Listed here are 10 T cell receptor beta chains from one sample, sequenced in a study of blood T cell repertoires in COVID-19. Clones were read by immunoSEQ multiplex PCR, and TCRdb kept only the in-frame ones, dropping some. The sample shows about 120,000 clones, approximately 87% of them seen only once. The sequencing input was peripheral blood. The receptors here all came from a man aged 55 to 70 with acute or convalescent COVID-19.

The V gene is TRBV27, the J gene TRBJ1-4; D is perhaps TRBD1 (5 bases). The CDR3 is 14 amino acids. CDR1 is MNHEY and CDR2 is SMNVEV in the germline V gene (reference sequence). Trimming stripped 8 bases from V and 6 bases from J, with 16 bases between. The CDR3 is CASSRRGGDEKLFF. The CDR3 coding sequence is TGTGCCAGCTCGAGACGGGGGGGTGATGAAAAACTGTTTTTT.

J is TRBJ2-1 and V is TRBV5-4; 11 bases are a match to TRBD2. Germline CDR1 and CDR2: SGHNT and YYREEE (reference sequence). Trimming cost V 4 bases and J 8 bases; bases outside gene matches: 11. The length of the CDR3 is 16 residues. CDR3 nucleotide sequence: TGTGCCAGCAGCCCGGAGGCTAGCGGGAGGAGGCATGAGCAGTTCTTC. It translates to CASSPEASGRRHEQFF.

The chain links TRBV2 to TRBJ2-7; D uncertain. V lost 4 bases to trimming and J lost 1 base, with 5 bases between them. Germline V gives CDR1 SNHLY, CDR2 FYNNEI. The CDR3 consists of 12 residues. Here the CDR3 DNA reads TGTGCCAGCAGTGGTCAGTCCTACGAGCAGTACTTC. Protein sequence: CASSGQSYEQYF.

The gene calls are TRBV15 and TRBJ2-1; D unclear. This CDR3 has 12 amino acids. Germline-derived CDR1 and CDR2 are LNHNV and YYDKDF (reference sequence). Trimming left V 5 bases short and J 2 bases short, with 4 bases between. The CDR3 DNA reads TGTGCCACCAGCGTAGCCTACAATGAGCAGTTCTTC. Its translation is CATSVAYNEQFF.

The chain combines TRBV2 with TRBJ2-3; D gene uncertain. Germline CDR1 reads SNHLY; CDR2 reads FYNNEI. Trimming took off 7 bases at V and 2 bases at J, with 10 bases between the two ends. The CDR3 runs to 13 residues. The CDR3 reads CASNPQFTDTQYF. The CDR3 region has the DNA TGTGCCAGCAACCCCCAGTTCACAGATACGCAGTATTTT.

The chain uses TRBV6-2 or TRBV6-3 and TRBJ2-3; TRBD2 matches 9 bases. The CDR3 runs 16 residues. V shed 0 bases and J 4 bases; nucleotides not matched to a gene: 5. The germline V gene has CDR1 MNHEY and CDR2 SVGEGT. CDR3 in DNA: TGTGCCAGCAGTTACTCGAAGGGACTAGCCGCAGATACGCAGTATTTT. Its translation is CASSYSKGLAADTQYF.

This clone was detected only once. This sequence joins TRBV11-2 and TRBJ2-3, with D possibly TRBD2 on 6 matching bases. This CDR3 spans 16 amino acids. V lost 5 bases and J lost 5, with 20 bases in between. Germline assignment: CDR1 SGHAT and CDR2 FQNNGV. The CDR3 DNA is TGTGCCAGCAGCCCGCGGGGAAGGGCAGCAGGAGATACGCAGTATTTT. Translation: CASSPRGRAAGDTQYF.

This chain connects TRBV9 to TRBJ2-5; TRBD1 agrees at 7 bases. This CDR3 region has 14 residues. The germline V gene has CDR1 SGDLS and CDR2 YYNGEE. V was clipped by 1 base and J by 5 bases; unmatched bases: 5. CDR3 loop: CASSVTGAMETQYF. CDR3 DNA: TGTGCCAGCAGCGTAACAGGGGCCATGGAGACCCAGTACTTC. The full variable domain, rest sourced from reference TRBV9 and TRBJ2-5, is DSGVTQTPKHLITATGQRVTLRCSPRSGDLSVYWYQQSLDQGLQFLIQYYNGEERAKGNILERFSAQQFPDLHSELNLSSLELGDSALYFCASSVTGAMETQYFGPGTRLLVL.

The chain couples TRBV7-9 to TRBJ1-4; possibly TRBD1 for D (6 bases). V was shortened by 1 base and J by 5 bases, with 8 bases between the two germline ends. Germline V CDR1 and CDR2: SEHNR, FQNEAQ (reference sequence). The CDR3 has 14 amino acids. Written as DNA, the CDR3 is TGTGCCAGCAGCTTAGGGACAGCAAATGAAAAACTGTTTTTT. Its protein is CASSLGTANEKLFF.

The CDR3 DNA reads as TGCAGTGCTAGTGATCGGAGCACAGATACGCAGTATTTT. Encoded protein: CSASDRSTDTQYF. The gene calls are TRBV20-1 and TRBJ2-3; D call uncertain. Germline CDR1 and CDR2: DFQATT and SNEGSKA (reference sequence). V dropped 3 bases and J dropped 0 bases, with 7 bases sitting between them. The CDR3 contains 13 residues.